Each of the 18 T cell receptor beta chains below was sequenced from the same sample in a study of human T cells and chemical hapten exposure. Time point specified: patch test 2, 6 weeks after DPC sensitization. The treatment here: therapeutic diphenylcyclopropenone sensitization with weekly scalp DPC. TCRdb re-called the RACE reads with MiXCR, one entry per CDR3 protein. The table lists roughly 140,000 distinct CDR3 sequences, about an eighth of them singletons. The sample was whole blood, taken in connection with sensitization to the hapten diphenylcyclopropenone (DPC). All receptors derive from a woman between 45 and 60 years old with alopecia areata. Some clones in this sample may be carry-over from other donors' samples.

This clonotype was observed at least ten times. The chain recombines TRBV18 with TRBJ2-2, with D possibly matching TRBD1 (5 bases). The CDR3 contains 17 residues. Germline V gene lookup returns CDR1 KGHSH and CDR2 LQKENI. Trimming removed 3 bases from V and 1 base from J, with 15 bases in between. The CDR3 DNA sequence: TGTGCCAGCTCACCGTCTGGGGCAGGGAAGAACACCGGGGAGCTGTTTTTT. It translates to CASSPSGAGKNTGELFF.

In this sample, this clonotype turned up many times. Here the CDR3 reads CASRPSGRLYNEQFF. CDR3 nucleotides: TGTGCCAGCAGACCTAGCGGGAGGCTCTACAATGAGCAGTTCTTC. V gene TRBV12-3 or TRBV12-4 combines with J gene TRBJ2-1, with 11 nucleotides matching TRBD2. The V gene end was trimmed by 6 bases and the J gene end by 3 bases; junction bases not matched to a gene: 4. This CDR3 spans 15 amino acids.

In its sample, this clonotype was seen a few times. The chain couples TRBV20-1 to TRBJ2-5; D might be TRBD1 or TRBD2, each matching 6 bases. Between the trimmed V and J ends, which lost 5 bases and 0 bases, there was a span of 19 bases. The CDR3 has 16 amino acids. Germline V gene sequence: CDR1 DFQATT, CDR2 SNEGSKA (reference sequence). The CDR3 nucleotides read TGCAGTGCTCGGAGGGGGAGGATGGGGTACCAAGAGACCCAGTACTTC. Its protein is CSARRGRMGYQETQYF.

V usage is TRBV7-9 and J usage is TRBJ2-5; D is possibly TRBD1 (5 bases). Trimming pared 3 bases from V and 0 bases from J, leaving 14 bases between. Germline loops: CDR1 SEHNR, CDR2 FQNEAQ (reference sequence). This CDR3 has 16 residues. CDR3 loop: CASSFYLSRDQETQYF. Here the CDR3 DNA reads TGTGCCAGCAGCTTCTACTTAAGCAGGGACCAAGAGACCCAGTACTTC. The entire variable domain, with the rest obtained from reference TRBV7-9 and TRBJ2-5, is as follows: DTGVSQNPRHKITKRGQNVTFRCDPISEHNRLYWYRQTLGQGPEFLTYFQNEAQLEKSRLLSDRFSAERPKGSFSTLEIQRTEQGDSAMYLCASSFYLSRDQETQYFGPGTRLLVL.

V usage is TRBV19 and J usage is TRBJ2-7, with D tentatively TRBD1 (5 bases). CDR1 LNHDA and CDR2 SQIVND come from the germline V gene (reference sequence). V was clipped by 9 bases and J by 3 bases, with 15 bases between them. The CDR3 is made up of 13 amino acids. The CDR3 nucleotides read TGTGCCAGAGGAAGTAGACAGTGCTACGAGCAGTACTTC. The encoded protein is CARGSRQCYEQYF.

This clonotype was detected only a few times. The chain recombines TRBV29-1 with TRBJ1-1; D possibly corresponds to TRBD1 (5 bases). CDR3 size: 13 residues. The ends were cut back, 3 bases at V and 1 base at J, with 9 bases in the middle. Germline lookup yields CDR1 SQVTM and CDR2 ANQGSEA. CDR3 bases: TGCAGCGTTGAGCGGGGGACGAACACTGAAGCTTTCTTT. Its protein is CSVERGTNTEAFF.

This clonotype was recorded at least ten times. V usage is TRBV11-2 and J usage is TRBJ2-7; 7 bases line up with TRBD2. The CDR3 contains 15 residues. V lost 5 bases, J lost 6 bases, and 13 bases stayed unmatched. Germline CDR1 and CDR2: SGHAT and FQNNGV. CDR3 sequence (DNA): TGTGCCAGCAGCGCCTTAAGAGCGGGAAGAGGCGAGCAGTACTTC. Its protein is CASSALRAGRGEQYF.

Ten or more counts support this clonotype. The rearrangement links TRBV7-2 to TRBJ2-3; no reliable D call. Trimming took off 1 base at V and 0 bases at J, with 11 bases between the two ends. Germline-derived CDR1 and CDR2 are SGHTA and FQGNSA. This CDR3 is built from 16 residues. The CDR3 region has the DNA TGTGCCAGCAGCTTAGGGTGGCTAGTAAGCACAGATACGCAGTATTTT. It specifies CASSLGWLVSTDTQYF.

The gene calls are TRBV28 and TRBJ2-7; TRBD2 matches at 9 bases. CDR3 length equals 14 residues. With 5 bases clipped from V and 2 bases from J, the junction kept 4 bases outside the gene matches. CDR1 is MDHEN, CDR2 SYDVKM, per germline. The CDR3 nucleotides are TGTGCCAGCAGTACCGGCGGGAGGGCCTACGAGCAGTACTTC. Its protein is CASSTGGRAYEQYF. The full variable domain, in which reference TRBV28 and TRBJ2-7 provide the parts outside the CDR3, is DVKVTQSSRYLVKRTGEKVFLECVQDMDHENMFWYRQDPGLGLRLIYFSYDVKMKEKGDIPEGYSVSREKKERFSLILESASTNQTSMYLCASSTGGRAYEQYFGPGTRLTVT.

V usage is TRBV7-2 and J usage is TRBJ2-7; a weak D match, TRBD2 (6 bases). Germline V gene lookup returns CDR1 SGHTA and CDR2 FQGNSA. This CDR3 contains 15 residues. Trimming shortened V by 6 bases and J by 0 bases, and 15 bases separated the two germline ends. As DNA, the CDR3 is TGTGCCAGCAGTAGATCGGGGGTTAGCTCCTACGAGCAGTACTTC. Residues: CASSRSGVSSYEQYF. Combining the CDR3 with reference TRBV7-2 and TRBJ2-7 gives the whole variable domain GAGVSQSPSNKVTEKGKDVELRCDPISGHTALYWYRQSLGQGLEFLIYFQGNSAPDKSGLPSDRFSAERTGGSVSTLTIQRTQQEDSAVYLCASSRSGVSSYEQYFGPGTRLTVT.

This clonotype has at least ten counts. This chain joins TRBV6-4 and TRBJ1-2; D gene uncertain. The CDR3 consists of 15 residues. V was shortened by 3 bases and J by 6 bases, with 17 bases between the two germline ends. CDR1 and CDR2 from the germline V gene are MRHNA and SNTAGT. The CDR3 DNA reads TGTGCCAGCAGTGATCTTGGTGTCGCTTCGCATGGCTACACCTTC. This translates into CASSDLGVASHGYTF.

This clonotype has a handful of counts. The genes are TRBV2 and TRBJ2-3; TRBD2 agrees at 8 bases. CDR3 size: 15 residues. The germline V gene has CDR1 SNHLY and CDR2 FYNNEI. Trimming removed 7 bases from V and 3 bases from J; junction bases left unmatched: 9. The CDR3 protein is CASTHGSGITDTQYF. As DNA, the CDR3 is TGTGCCAGCACCCACGGTAGCGGGATAACAGATACGCAGTATTTT. Using reference TRBV2 and TRBJ2-3 for the parts outside the CDR3, the full variable domain is EPEVTQTPSHQVTQMGQEVILRCVPISNHLYFYWYRQILGQKVEFLVSFYNNEISEKSEIFDDQFSVERPDGSNFTLKIRSTKLEDSAMYFCASTHGSGITDTQYFGPGTRLTVL.

This clonotype was recorded many times. The chain carries TRBV6-2 or TRBV6-3 and TRBJ2-1, with 10 bases lining up with TRBD1. V was clipped by 5 bases and J by 3 bases; unmatched bases: 4. The CDR3 runs 15 residues. The V gene's germline CDR1 is MNHEY and CDR2 SVGEGT. CDR3: CASSAGTGDYNEQFF. The CDR3 nucleotides are TGTGCCAGCAGTGCCGGGACAGGGGACTACAATGAGCAGTTCTTC.

This clonotype came up a few times. CDR3 in DNA: TGCAGCGTTGGCTCAAGCACAGATACGCAGTATTTT. This encodes CSVGSSTDTQYF. V usage is TRBV29-1 and J usage is TRBJ2-3; D remains ambiguous. Germline V gene data show CDR1 as SQVTM and CDR2 as ANQGSEA. V was clipped by 4 bases and J by 0 bases, with 5 bases between them. CDR3 length equals 12 residues.

This clonotype was recorded only once. The chain has TRBV29-1 and TRBJ2-5; D ambiguous. Trimming cost V 4 bases and J 4 bases, with 7 bases left between them. This CDR3 spans 11 amino acids. Germline CDR1 and CDR2: SQVTM and ANQGSEA. The CDR3 nucleotides read TGCAGCGTTGTGGAAGGAGAGACCCAGTACTTC. This encodes CSVVEGETQYF.

This clonotype was counted many times. The chain employs TRBV7-3 and TRBJ2-2; 10 bases fit TRBD1. The germline gives CDR1 SGHTA, CDR2 FQGTGA. The CDR3 has 13 residues. The junction had 5 bases not matched to a gene; V was cut back by 9 bases and J by 7 bases. CDR3 region: CASRTGGLGELFF. The DNA for the CDR3 is TGTGCCAGTAGGACAGGGGGACTCGGGGAGCTGTTTTTT.

This clonotype came up many times. The V call is TRBV19, the J call TRBJ1-5, with D tentatively TRBD1 (5 bases). The V gene lost 1 base and the J gene lost 4 bases, with 11 bases spanning the gap. Per germline, CDR1 LNHDA and CDR2 SQIVND (reference sequence). CDR3 length: 15 amino acids. The chain's CDR3 is CASSIVSTANQPQHF. CDR3 sequence (DNA): TGTGCCAGTAGTATAGTTTCGACAGCGAATCAGCCCCAGCATTTT.

This clonotype occurred many times. The chain couples TRBV7-9 to TRBJ2-5; D unclear. The V end was cut by 5 bases, the J end by 1 base, with 14 bases between. This CDR3 is 15 amino acids long. CDR1 SEHNR and CDR2 FQNEAQ come from the germline V gene (reference sequence). CDR3 nucleotide sequence: TGTGCCAGCAGCCAGTATAGCAATAGCCAAGAGACCCAGTACTTC. This sequence encodes CASSQYSNSQETQYF.